The TCR beta chain under discussion was sequenced for a study of CD8+CD57+ T cells in acquired aplastic anemia. Study summary: DNA per sorted CD4+ or CD8+ sample ranged about 0.19 to 30 ug, averaging 3.2 ug. Study-level results: Found in both controls and patients were some 30 CD8+ CDR3 sequences. In CD8+ cells, Simpson's diversity showed no significant difference between patients and controls.

Sequenced patients had shown CD8+CD57+ cell expansion by flow cytometry. Patients had not yet gotten any therapy when their blood was taken for sampling. This clonotype came up many times. Its antigen is currently unknown. Germline CDR1 and CDR2: SGHTA and FQGTGA. The CDR3 spans 15 residues. Trimming shortened V by 5 bases and J by 1 base, and 14 bases separated the two germline ends. Genomic DNA, the template, was used for profiling of the TCR beta VDJ and CDR3. TCRdb reprocessed the reads via MiXCR and lists one record per CDR3 protein. Counted here are 170,000 or so distinct CDR3 sequences, 48% occurring once; the ten biggest clones make up roughly 30%.

The chain is built from TRBV7-3 and TRBJ1-1; TRBD1 might be the D (5 bases). Material: sorted CD4+, CD8+, or CD8+CD57+ T cells (not recorded which) from PBMCs. The sequence derives from a human donor with aplastic anemia. CDR3: CASSAMGTGNTEAFF. CDR3 coding DNA: TGTGCCAGCAGCGCTATGGGAACAGGGAACACTGAAGCTTTCTTT.